Presented here are 22 T cell receptor beta chains from one specimen sequenced in a study of T cell changes during pregnancy in multiple sclerosis. The protocol was immunoSEQ multiplex PCR, while the TCRdb copy is restricted to in-frame clones and leaves out a portion. This table has 50,000 to 65,000 clones, roughly 90% appearing once. Sequenced material: peripheral blood, taken in the first trimester of pregnancy. Every receptor here comes from a female donor with multiple sclerosis, enrolled in a pregnancy study.

The chain uses TRBV10-1 and TRBJ1-3, with 7 bases identical to TRBD1. This CDR3 spans 13 amino acids. V shed 7 bases and J 0 bases; nucleotides not matched to a gene: 0. Germline V gene lookup returns CDR1 WNHNN and CDR2 SYGVQD (reference sequence). The DNA of the CDR3 is TGCGCCAGCAACAGGGGCTCTGGAAACACCATATATTTT. The encoded protein is CASNRGSGNTIYF.

The chain links TRBV6-1 to TRBJ1-5; no firm D call. The CDR3 is 12 amino acids. Germline V gene data show CDR1 as MNHNS and CDR2 as SASEGT. The ends were cut back, 6 bases at V and 5 bases at J, with 8 bases in the middle. The chain's CDR3 is CASRASDQPQHF. The CDR3 DNA reads TGTGCCAGCAGGGCCAGTGATCAGCCCCAGCATTTT.

V gene TRBV7-9 combines with J gene TRBJ1-4; unclear D gene. CDR1 and CDR2 from the germline V gene are SEHNR and FQNEAQ (reference sequence). V was clipped by 8 bases and J by 8 bases, with 12 bases between them. CDR3 size: 12 residues. The chain's CDR3 is CASQVGREKLFF. CDR3 DNA sequence: TGTGCCAGCCAGGTGGGCCGAGAAAAACTGTTTTTT.

CDR3 DNA sequence: TGTGCCAGCAGCTTCGGGACTTTAACAGATACGCAGTATTTT. This encodes CASSFGTLTDTQYF. The V and J genes are TRBV13 and TRBJ2-3, with D possibly being TRBD2 (6 bases). The CDR3 spans 14 residues. CDR1 is PRHDT and CDR2 is FYEKMQ in the germline V gene (reference sequence). Trimming left V 3 bases short and J 3 bases short, with 10 bases between.

This sequence joins TRBV14 and TRBJ2-1; 10 nucleotides match TRBD2. V shed 0 bases and J 4 bases; nucleotides not matched to a gene: 6. The CDR3 loop spans 17 amino acids. Germline V gene sequence: CDR1 SGHDN, CDR2 FVKESK. The CDR3 coding sequence is TGTGCCAGCAGCCAAGAGGTTGGGACTAGCGAGTACAATGAGCAGTTCTTC. It is translated as CASSQEVGTSEYNEQFF.

The CDR3 region has the DNA TGTGCCAGCAGTTATACTAGCGGGGCCTACGAGCAGTACTTC. The encoded protein is CASSYTSGAYEQYF. The gene calls are TRBV6-5 and TRBJ2-7, with TRBD2 matching over 10 bases. Germline CDR1 and CDR2: MNHEY and SVGAGI. V trimming: 3 bases; J trimming: 2 bases; junction bases outside the gene matches: 1. The CDR3 sequence is 14 residues long.

This chain links TRBV7-9 with TRBJ1-5; 9 bases agree with TRBD1. Losses at the gene ends were 10 bases for V and 5 bases for J; bases not matched to a gene: 6. From germline, CDR1 is SEHNR and CDR2 FQNEAQ (reference sequence). The CDR3 sequence is 13 residues long. The CDR3 spells CATSGQGHQPQHF. The CDR3 DNA sequence: TGTGCCACCTCGGGACAGGGCCATCAGCCCCAGCATTTT.

CDR3 sequence: CASSESSGSYEQYF. In DNA, the CDR3 is TGTGCCAGCAGTGAAAGTAGCGGGAGCTACGAGCAGTACTTC. J is TRBJ2-7 and V is TRBV2; TRBD2 matches 9 bases. The CDR3 extends over 14 amino acids. With V trimmed by 2 bases and J by 3 bases, 2 bases remained unmatched. Germline V gene lookup returns CDR1 SNHLY and CDR2 FYNNEI.

The chain uses TRBV5-1 and TRBJ2-1; 9 bases are shared with TRBD2. Trimming cost V 5 bases and J 5 bases; bases outside gene matches: 8. Germline V gene sequence: CDR1 SGHRS, CDR2 YFSETQ. The CDR3 is 15 residues long. The CDR3 nucleotides are TGCGCCAGCAGGCCGTCTAGCGGGATCAACAATGAGCAGTTCTTC. Its protein is CASRPSSGINNEQFF.

The V call is TRBV6-5, the J call TRBJ2-7, with TRBD2 as a possible D gene (5 bases). CDR1 is MNHEY, CDR2 SVGAGI, per germline. The germline V and J ends were trimmed by 3 bases and 2 bases, with 11 bases remaining between them. The CDR3 has 14 amino acids. CDR3 nucleotides: TGTGCCAGCAGTTATGAGCGGAACGCCTACGAGCAGTACTTC. Translation gives CASSYERNAYEQYF.

The chain carries TRBV6-1 and TRBJ2-7; 9 bases match TRBD2. CDR3 length: 15 residues. Germline values: CDR1 MNHNS, CDR2 SASEGT. Trimming cost V 2 bases and J 5 bases; bases outside gene matches: 7. The CDR3 DNA reads TGTGCCAGCAGTGAACGGGGTAGCGGGAGAAACGAGCAGTACTTC. Amino acid sequence: CASSERGSGRNEQYF.

The rearrangement uses TRBV4-2 and TRBJ2-3, with TRBD1 identical over 8 bases. The germline CDR1 and CDR2 sequences are LGHNA and YNFKEQ. This CDR3 spans 16 amino acids. V lost 1 base and J lost 5; bases outside the gene matches: 8. The CDR3 DNA reads TGTGCCAGCAGCCAAGTGCGCAGGGGGCTGAGAGATACGCAGTATTTT. Translation gives CASSQVRRGLRDTQYF.

The V gene is TRBV5-6, the J gene TRBJ2-1; 10 bases fit TRBD2. The CDR3 spans 15 residues. V trimming: 0 bases; J trimming: 4 bases; junction bases outside the gene matches: 1. Germline V lookup: CDR1 SGHDT, CDR2 YYEEEE. CDR3 bases: TGTGCCAGCAGCTTGGAACTAGCGGGATACAATGAGCAGTTCTTC. It is translated as CASSLELAGYNEQFF.

The chain employs TRBV6-4 and TRBJ2-1; TRBD1 is a possible D gene (6 bases). V was pared by 6 bases and J by 4 bases, with 16 bases between. The length of the CDR3 is 15 residues. Germline CDR1 reads MRHNA; CDR2 reads SNTAGT. CDR3 sequence: CASRETGFPYNEQFF. CDR3 coding DNA: TGTGCCAGCAGAGAAACAGGGTTTCCTTACAATGAGCAGTTCTTC.

This chain connects TRBV9 to TRBJ1-2, with D maybe TRBD1 (6 bases). V lost 4 bases and J 8 bases, leaving 24 bases between the germline ends. Germline-derived CDR1 and CDR2 are SGDLS and YYNGEE. The CDR3 is 16 amino acids. The CDR3 DNA reads TGTGCCAGCAGCCCGACCTCGGGACAAGCTCGTTCCGGCTACACCTTC. It codes for CASSPTSGQARSGYTF.

This rearrangement joins TRBV6-1 to TRBJ2-1; 9 bases line up with TRBD1. J gave up 10 bases and V 4 bases, and 5 bases lay outside the gene matches. The CDR3 is 13 residues long. Germline loops: CDR1 MNHNS, CDR2 SASEGT. The CDR3 reads CASSGGQGGEQFF. For the CDR3, the DNA is TGTGCCAGCAGTGGGGGACAGGGAGGCGAGCAGTTCTTC.

The V and J genes are TRBV19 and TRBJ2-2; 9 nucleotides agree with TRBD1. V gave up 5 bases and J gave up 2 bases; unmatched junction bases: 6. The CDR3 sequence is 16 residues long. Germline V gene data show CDR1 as LNHDA and CDR2 as SQIVND (reference sequence). CDR3 residues: CASSERTGVNTGELFF. The CDR3 bases are TGTGCCAGTAGTGAACGGACAGGGGTTAACACCGGGGAGCTGTTTTTT.

The chain employs TRBV9 and TRBJ2-6, with a weak D call TRBD1 (6 bases). This CDR3 spans 20 amino acids. V gave up 0 bases and J gave up 0 bases, with 19 bases separating them. Germline CDR1 and CDR2: SGDLS and YYNGEE. CDR3 bases: TGTGCCAGCAGCGTAGACCTCGGACAGTCAGACCTCTCTGGGGCCAACGTCCTGACTTTC. Translation: CASSVDLGQSDLSGANVLTF.

The V gene is TRBV2, the J gene TRBJ2-1; 8 nucleotides match TRBD1. Germline V gene data show CDR1 as SNHLY and CDR2 as FYNNEI. After removal of 7 bases from V and 8 bases from J, the junction contained 10 bases not matched to a gene. The CDR3 spans 14 residues. In DNA form, the CDR3 reads TGTGCCAGCACCCCAGGGGGCTCCTTGGATGAGCAGTTCTTC. Its translation is CASTPGGSLDEQFF.

This chain links TRBV7-3 with TRBJ2-1; 7 bases are a match to TRBD2. In germline, CDR1 is SGHTA, CDR2 FQGTGA. The J segment lost 8 bases and the V segment lost 5 bases, leaving 6 bases of the junction unmatched. The CDR3 totals 13 residues. CDR3 sequence reads: CASSGGEGYEQFF. CDR3 DNA sequence: TGTGCCAGCAGCGGGGGGGAGGGTTATGAGCAGTTCTTC.

V usage is TRBV11-2 and J usage is TRBJ1-2; TRBD1 matches 9 bases. Germline V gene data show CDR1 as SGHAT and CDR2 as FQNNGV. The CDR3 loop spans 14 amino acids. V shed 6 bases, J shed 5 bases, and the junction held 7 bases outside the gene matches. CDR3 sequence: CASRPPGTGYGYTF. The DNA of the CDR3 is TGTGCCAGCAGACCCCCCGGGACAGGGTATGGCTACACCTTC.

This clone showed up just once. The rearrangement joins TRBV5-8 to TRBJ2-5, with 12 bases lining up with TRBD2. The V gene's germline CDR1 is SGHTS and CDR2 YDEGEE. The trim removed 4 bases at V and 2 bases at J, leaving 3 bases unmatched. The CDR3 extends over 15 amino acids. CDR3 in amino acids: CASSPGLAGQETQYF. The CDR3, as DNA: TGTGCCAGCAGCCCCGGACTAGCGGGGCAAGAGACCCAGTACTTC.